This TCR beta chain emerged from a study of T-cell reconstitution after alpha-beta-depleted transplantation in children. Preparation of the TCRbeta library was carried out with unique molecular identifiers. TCRdb re-called the PCR reads through MiXCR, storing one row per CDR3 protein. The sample yields hundreds of thousands of distinct CDR3 sequences, 8% to 11% seen once. V lost 7 bases, J lost 4 bases, and 16 bases lay in between. The CDR3 is 13 amino acids. Germline values: CDR1 SQVTM, CDR2 ANQGSEA. This clonotype originated in a human donor who donated a stem cell graft to a child with acute myeloid leukemia. The sample here was PBMCs from the stem cell graft donor, taken from the stem cell graft. This chain uses TRBV29-1 with TRBJ1-2; a possible D gene is TRBD1 (6 bases). The CDR3 sequence: CSAAEQGGYGYTF. The CDR3 DNA reads TGCAGCGCTGCCGAACAGGGAGGCTATGGCTACACCTTC.